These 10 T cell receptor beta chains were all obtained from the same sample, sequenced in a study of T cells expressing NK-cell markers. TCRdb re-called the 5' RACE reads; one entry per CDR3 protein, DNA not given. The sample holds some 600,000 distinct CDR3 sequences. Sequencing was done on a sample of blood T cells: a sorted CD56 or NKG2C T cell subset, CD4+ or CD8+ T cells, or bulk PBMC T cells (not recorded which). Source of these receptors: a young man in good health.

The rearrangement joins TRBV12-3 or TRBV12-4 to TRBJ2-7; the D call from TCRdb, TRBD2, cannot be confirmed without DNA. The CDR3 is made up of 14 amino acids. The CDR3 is CASSFGSGRFEQYF.

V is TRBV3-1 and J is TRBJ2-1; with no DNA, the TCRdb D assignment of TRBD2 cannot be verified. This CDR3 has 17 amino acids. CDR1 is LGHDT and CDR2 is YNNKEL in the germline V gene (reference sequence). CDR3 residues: CASSHPRPSGRLREQFF.

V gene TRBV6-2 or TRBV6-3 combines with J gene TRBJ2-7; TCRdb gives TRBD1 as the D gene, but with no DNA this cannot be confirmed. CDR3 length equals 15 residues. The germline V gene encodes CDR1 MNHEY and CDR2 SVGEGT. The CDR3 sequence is CASSNPGELSYEQYF.

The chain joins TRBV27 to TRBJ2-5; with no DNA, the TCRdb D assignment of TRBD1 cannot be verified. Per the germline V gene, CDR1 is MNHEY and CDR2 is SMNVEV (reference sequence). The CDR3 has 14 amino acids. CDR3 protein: CASSLTGLMETQYF.

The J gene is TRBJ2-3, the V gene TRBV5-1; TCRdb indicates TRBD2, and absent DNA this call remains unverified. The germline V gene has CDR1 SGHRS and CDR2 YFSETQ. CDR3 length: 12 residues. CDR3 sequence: CASKREADTQYF.

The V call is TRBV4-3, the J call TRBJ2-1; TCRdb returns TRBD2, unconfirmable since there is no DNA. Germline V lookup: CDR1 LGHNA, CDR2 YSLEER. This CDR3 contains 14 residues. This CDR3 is CASSQNLGVREQFF.

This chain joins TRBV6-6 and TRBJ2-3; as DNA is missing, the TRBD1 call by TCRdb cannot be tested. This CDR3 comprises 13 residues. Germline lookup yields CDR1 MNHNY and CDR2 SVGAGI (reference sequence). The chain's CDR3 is CATHRGVPDTQYF.

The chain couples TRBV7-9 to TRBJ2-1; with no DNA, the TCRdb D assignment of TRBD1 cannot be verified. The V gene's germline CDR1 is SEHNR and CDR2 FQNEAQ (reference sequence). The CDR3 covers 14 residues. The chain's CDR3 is CASSSQGARNEQFF.

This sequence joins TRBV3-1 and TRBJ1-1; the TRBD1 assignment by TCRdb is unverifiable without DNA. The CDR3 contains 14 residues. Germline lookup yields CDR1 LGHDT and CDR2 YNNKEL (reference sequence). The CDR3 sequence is CASSQDLGGRKAFF.

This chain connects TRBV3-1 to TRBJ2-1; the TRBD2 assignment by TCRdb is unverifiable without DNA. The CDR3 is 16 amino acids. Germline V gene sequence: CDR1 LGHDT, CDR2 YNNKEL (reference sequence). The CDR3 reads CASSQGLAGRRNEQFF.